This passage covers 12 T cell receptor beta chains from one sample sequenced in a study of CD8 T cells in ankylosing spondylitis. Using its own MiXCR run on the 5' RACE reads, TCRdb lists one record per CDR3 protein. The profile shows over 150,000 distinct CDR3 sequences, about 20% of them singletons. The sample taken for sequencing was blood, either unsorted or a sorted T cell fraction (not recorded which). These receptors originate from a male donor aged 10-35 years with ankylosing spondylitis or in good health (not recorded which).

The table lists this clonotype with a few counts. The gene calls are TRBV4-2 and TRBJ2-2, with TRBD1 matching 8 bases. The CDR3 extends over 17 amino acids. Germline values: CDR1 LGHNA, CDR2 YNFKEQ. V lost 2 bases to trimming and J lost 0 bases; unmatched junction nucleotides: 5. CDR3 DNA sequence: TGTGCCAGCAGCCAACACAGGGGGGACTCGAACACCGGGGAGCTGTTTTTT. It encodes CASSQHRGDSNTGELFF.

This clonotype was observed at least ten times. The rearrangement joins TRBV4-3 to TRBJ2-7; TRBD2 aligns across 7 bases. Germline loops: CDR1 LGHNA, CDR2 YSLEER. The CDR3 spans 17 residues. V lost 4 bases to trimming and J lost 0 bases; unmatched junction nucleotides: 12. This CDR3 is CASSPGGILRASYEQYF. The CDR3 DNA sequence: TGCGCCAGCAGCCCGGGGGGAATCCTGCGGGCCTCCTACGAGCAGTACTTC.

This clonotype was seen repeatedly, ten times or more. The gene calls are TRBV15 and TRBJ2-1; TRBD2 is a possible D gene (5 bases). The CDR3 totals 12 residues. From germline, CDR1 is LNHNV and CDR2 YYDKDF (reference sequence). The V end lost 3 bases, the J end lost 8 bases, and 8 bases lay between the germline ends. For the CDR3, the DNA is TGTGCCACCAGCAGGAGTAGCGATGAGCAGTTCTTC. Protein product: CATSRSSDEQFF.

There are many counts of this clonotype. The V gene is TRBV6-5, the J gene TRBJ2-1; D tentatively reads TRBD1 or TRBD2 (5 bases each). V lost 2 bases and J 6 bases, leaving 11 bases between the germline ends. The germline V gene encodes CDR1 MNHEY and CDR2 SVGAGI. CDR3 length: 14 amino acids. CDR3 amino acids: CASSYKNGANEQFF. The CDR3 bases are TGTGCCAGCAGTTACAAAAACGGGGCCAATGAGCAGTTCTTC.

The chain links TRBV12-3 or TRBV12-4 to TRBJ2-7; D unclear. The CDR3 extends over 13 amino acids. Trimming cost V 5 bases and J 7 bases, with 15 bases left between them. Here the CDR3 reads CASSTREGSEQYF. DNA for the CDR3: TGTGCCAGCAGTACCCGCGAAGGGTCGGAGCAGTACTTC.

The rearrangement links TRBV12-3 or TRBV12-4 to TRBJ1-4; 7 positions match TRBD1. This CDR3 has 14 amino acids. The V gene end was trimmed by 5 bases and the J gene end by 7 bases; junction bases not matched to a gene: 7. The CDR3 region has the DNA TGTGCCAGCAGTCCAGACAGGGCGGGTGAAAAACTGTTTTTT. Protein: CASSPDRAGEKLFF.

This clonotype was seen many times. The chain uses TRBV4-3 and TRBJ2-1; no clear D gene. This CDR3 comprises 13 residues. The germline V gene encodes CDR1 LGHNA and CDR2 YSLEER. V was pared by 3 bases and J by 2 bases, with 5 bases between. This chain's CDR3 is CASSHETYNEQFF. The CDR3 DNA reads as TGCGCCAGCAGCCATGAGACCTACAATGAGCAGTTCTTC.

Ten or more counts support this clonotype. The CDR3: CATSRPGSSYEQYF. CDR3 bases: TGTGCCACCAGCAGACCCGGGAGCTCCTACGAGCAGTACTTC. The genes are TRBV15 and TRBJ2-7, with D possibly TRBD2 on 6 matching bases. The CDR3 loop spans 14 amino acids. The V gene lost 2 bases and the J gene lost 0 bases, with 8 bases spanning the gap. Per the germline V gene, CDR1 is LNHNV and CDR2 is YYDKDF (reference sequence).

This clonotype was observed at least ten times. The chain carries TRBV3-1 and TRBJ2-7, with 9 bases that match TRBD1. This CDR3 spans 15 amino acids. The germline V gene encodes CDR1 LGHDT and CDR2 YNNKEL (reference sequence). V lost 2 bases and J lost 7; bases outside the gene matches: 9. The CDR3 nucleotides are TGTGCCAGCAGCCAACGGGGACAGGGCGCGTCAGAGCAGTACTTC. Translating it yields CASSQRGQGASEQYF.

This clonotype appeared many times. V and J are TRBV18 and TRBJ2-3, with D unresolved. Trimming pared 0 bases from V and 5 bases from J, leaving 3 bases between. The length of the CDR3 is 12 residues. CDR1 is KGHSH, CDR2 LQKENI, per germline. As DNA, the CDR3 is TGTGCCAGCTCACCACCGGAAGATACGCAGTATTTT. Translated: CASSPPEDTQYF. Full variable domain (outside the CDR3, taken from reference TRBV18 and TRBJ2-3): NAGVMQNPRHLVRRRGQEARLRCSPMKGHSHVYWYRQLPEEGLKFMVYLQKENIIDESGMPKERFSAEFPKEGPSILRIQQVVRGDSAAYFCASSPPEDTQYFGPGTRLTVL.

The sample holds many counts of this clonotype. The rearrangement joins TRBV5-6 to TRBJ2-3; no definite D call. This CDR3 comprises 15 residues. V lost 0 bases and J 5 bases, leaving 13 bases between the germline ends. Germline CDR1 and CDR2: SGHDT and YYEEEE. CDR3 sequence reads: CASSLAPGLKDTQYF. The CDR3, as DNA: TGTGCCAGCAGCTTGGCACCAGGTCTAAAAGATACGCAGTATTTT.

Ten or more counts support this clonotype. This chain connects TRBV15 to TRBJ1-5; 8 bases fit TRBD1. V gave up 4 bases and J gave up 4 bases; unmatched junction bases: 3. This CDR3 has 14 amino acids. In germline, CDR1 is LNHNV, CDR2 YYDKDF (reference sequence). In DNA form, the CDR3 reads TGTGCCACCAGCACAGACAGGGGTAATCAGCCCCAGCATTTT. The encoded protein is CATSTDRGNQPQHF.